This T cell receptor (beta chain) was sequenced for a study of cytomegalovirus exposure and HLA in healthy donors. Overall study findings and caveats: The study flagged some 170 TCR beta chains as cytomegalovirus-associated. When analyzed later, the rates of TCR association showed variation by HLA locus, with DRB1 the most and HLA-C the fewest. With high specificity and sensitivity, the classifier reportedly diagnosed cytomegalovirus status.

The donors were healthy bone marrow donors. Remarks on this clone: As yet, its antigen is unknown.

The PCR contained 60 Vbeta and 13 Jbeta primers. The table came from immunoSEQ multiplex PCR; TCRdb's copy has only in-frame clones and leaves some out. The sample holds about 98,000 clones, roughly three quarters seen once. Germline V gene data show CDR1 as SGHRS and CDR2 as YFSETQ. The ends lost 3 bases at V and 3 bases at J; junction bases unmatched: 4. The CDR3 consists of 15 residues. Sequencing was performed on PBMCs. This sequence was found in a male donor in good health and CMV-seropositive. The chain couples TRBV5-1 to TRBJ2-1, with 9 bases that match TRBD2. The CDR3 protein is CASSSGTSIYNEQFF. The DNA of the CDR3 is TGCGCCAGCAGCTCCGGGACTAGCATCTACAATGAGCAGTTCTTC. Full variable domain (outside the CDR3, taken from reference TRBV5-1 and TRBJ2-1): KAGVTQTPRYLIKTRGQQVTLSCSPISGHRSVSWYQQTPGQGLQFLFEYFSETQRNKGNFPGRFSGRQFSNSRSEMNVSTLELGDSALYLCASSSGTSIYNEQFFGPGTRLTVL.